This T cell receptor beta chain was found in a study of blood T cell repertoires in COVID-19. Overall study context: T cells, B-cell-depleted T cells, or PBMCs provided the cDNA or gDNA that served as material.

Assay used: immunoSEQ multiplex PCR; TCRdb lists only in-frame clones, some missing. The table has about 230,000 clones, about 90% seen once. Per germline, CDR1 SEHNR and CDR2 FQNEAQ (reference sequence). This CDR3 is 14 amino acids long. V was clipped by 8 bases and J by 0 bases; unmatched bases: 5. Sequencing was carried out using PBMCs or T cells enriched from blood (not recorded which). This chain links TRBV7-9 with TRBJ2-7, with TRBD1 matching over 9 bases. This TCR came from a woman aged 45-65 years in a cohort exposed to, infected with or recovered from COVID-19 (not recorded which). The CDR3 region has the DNA TGTGCCAGCTCGGGGGACAGGGACTCCTACGAGCAGTACTTC. It specifies CASSGDRDSYEQYF. The full variable domain, with the rest looked up from reference TRBV7-9 and TRBJ2-7, is DTGVSQNPRHKITKRGQNVTFRCDPISEHNRLYWYRQTLGQGPEFLTYFQNEAQLEKSRLLSDRFSAERPKGSFSTLEIQRTEQGDSAMYLCASSGDRDSYEQYFGPGTRLTVT.